This record covers a single T cell receptor (beta chain). Its antigen remains unidentified. The use of a sample-barcoded 5' primer and a J-beta primer mix characterized a second PCR of roughly 6 to 11 cycles. Per sample, CDR3-containing paired-end reads numbered at least 2.5 million. TCRdb recomputed calls from the 5' RACE reads with MiXCR, one row per CDR3 protein. Of around 1,000,000 distinct CDR3 sequences in the sample, around two fifths are singletons; the top ten hold about an eighth. Donation came from healthy Caucasian individuals in Russia who were aged about 6 to 90. These data belong to a study of blood T cells in healthy people across ages. Study-level information: Capture by template switching was about one barcoded beta molecule per two T cells. General study findings and limits: Both higher diversity and more naive CD4+ cells marked long-lived donors when set against aged donors.

The CDR3 runs to 14 residues. With V trimmed by 7 bases and J by 4 bases, 9 bases remained unmatched. Sample: blood. The source of this sequence is a man aged 18-30 years in good health. The chain uses TRBV12-3 or TRBV12-4 and TRBJ1-1, with TRBD1 matching 7 bases. CDR3 in amino acids: CASIRRGLRTEAFF. CDR3 DNA: TGTGCCAGCATCAGGAGGGGGCTGCGCACTGAAGCTTTCTTT.